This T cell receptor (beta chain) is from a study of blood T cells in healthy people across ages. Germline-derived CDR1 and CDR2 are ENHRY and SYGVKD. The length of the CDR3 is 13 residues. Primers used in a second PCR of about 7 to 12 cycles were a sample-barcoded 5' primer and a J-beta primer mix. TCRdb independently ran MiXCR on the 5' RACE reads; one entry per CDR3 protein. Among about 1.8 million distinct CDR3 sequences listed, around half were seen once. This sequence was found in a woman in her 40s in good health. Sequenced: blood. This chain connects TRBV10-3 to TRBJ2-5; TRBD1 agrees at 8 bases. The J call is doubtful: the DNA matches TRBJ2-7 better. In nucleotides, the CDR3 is TGTGCCACCCAGGACAGGGTGGGCTGCGAGCAGTACTTC. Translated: CATQDRVGCEQYF.